Given below is one T cell receptor beta chain in context. This clonotype was counted a single time. It lacks a known antigen. The junction does not match germline at one end; this may be a read error. Libraries came from RT-PCR. Sequencing was performed on an Illumina HiSeq 2500. TCRdb cleaned the public reads at Q25 with fastp, built clones with MiXCR and kept in-frame beta chains. Each entry is one CDR3 protein sequence, shown with its most common DNA and genes. The sample contains about half a million distinct CDR3 sequences, around 25% of them found a single time. Of the sample, approximately 2% falls within the top ten clones. This record comes from a study of response to subunit inactivated influenza vaccine (dated 2018 in TCRdb). As for the study more broadly: To follow how T cells responded to a trivalent subunit inactivated influenza vaccine, the researchers relied on deep quantitative profiling of the T cell receptor repertoire. General conclusions and limits of the study: According to the authors, only a limited number of new T cells may be recruited by each seasonal influenza vaccination.

The CDR3 measures 13 amino acids from cysteine to phenylalanine. Here the CDR3 DNA is all that survives: 39 bases in frame from base 1. According to the germline V gene (reference sequence), CDR1 reads DFQATT and CDR2 reads SNEGSKA. The source of this sequence is a man aged 45-60 years who received an inactivated influenza vaccine. Donor details come from another sample of the same person, matched by shared clones. The source material was CD4+ T cells sorted from PBMCs, sampled roughly 5 days after vaccination. Here the chain combines TRBV20-1 and TRBJ2-1, with the D gene uncertain. Read as DNA, the sequence is TGCAGTGCTAGCTTGGGCGGCGCCTATGAGCAGTGCTTC. This translates into CSASLGGAYEQCF.